Sequencing of this T cell receptor beta chain was carried out in a study of Ad26.COV2.S vaccination and SARS-CoV-2 variants. The overall study: Donor got 5x10^10 or 1x10^11 viral particles of Ad26.COV2.S. Study-wide results and limits: Relative to placebo recipients, vaccine recipients exhibited elevated spike-specific TCR breadth. The authors reported substantial breadth in spike-specific CD8+ and CD4+ T cell responses after vaccination. Those who received vaccine or placebo ended up with similar non-spike TCR breadth.

In regard to this clone: Its antigen is still unknown.

This table comes from immunoSEQ multiplex PCR, and its TCRdb copy is limited to in-frame clones, with some not included. The sample includes about 350,000 clones, about 88% of them seen just once. The treatment here: around 19 received Ad26.COV2.S at low or high dose, single or two shots; about five received placebo; per-sample allocation not given. Sampling took place 63 days after the first vaccine or placebo injection. This specimen was peripheral blood, taken in a trial of Ad26.COV2.S vaccine versus placebo. The TCR sequence derives from a person between 18 and 65 years old who received the Ad26.COV2.S COVID-19 vaccine or a placebo.

DNA for the CDR3: TGCGCCAGCAGCTTGGAAAGCGGGAACAAGCACGAGCAGTACTTC. Protein product: CASSLESGNKHEQYF. The chain is built from TRBV5-1 and TRBJ2-7; the match to TRBD2 covers 7 bases. This CDR3 is 15 amino acids long. CDR1 is SGHRS, CDR2 YFSETQ, per germline. V shed 0 bases and J 5 bases; nucleotides not matched to a gene: 8. Supplemented by reference TRBV5-1 and TRBJ2-7, the full variable domain reads KAGVTQTPRYLIKTRGQQVTLSCSPISGHRSVSWYQQTPGQGLQFLFEYFSETQRNKGNFPGRFSGRQFSNSRSEMNVSTLELGDSALYLCASSLESGNKHEQYFGPGTRLTVT.